The rows below give T cell receptor beta chains drawn from one sample of a study of blood T cell repertoires in COVID-19. Here immunoSEQ multiplex PCR was the method, and the copy in TCRdb shows in-frame clones only, minus some. The sample carries about 300,000 clones, roughly 85% recorded once. Sequencing input: PBMCs or T cells enriched from blood (not recorded which). Receptors were obtained from a woman between 50 and 59 years old who had recovered from COVID-19. Each CDR3 is given with its conserved first and last residue. Each record gives: clone size, CDR3 length, J gene, D gene, V gene, CDR3 protein, CDR3 DNA. D genes are given only for firm matches. Clone sizes are given selectively: once, few, many, or a class where the clone is expanded.

>few|13|TRBJ1-1|NA|TRBV6-5
CASCGRQDTEAFF
TGTGCCAGCTGCGGCAGACAGGACACTGAAGCTTTCTTT
>NA|16|TRBJ2-7|TRBD2|TRBV2
CASSAGTSGPRGEQYF
TGTGCCAGCAGCGCCGGGACTAGCGGCCCCCGGGGCGAGCAGTACTTC
>NA|15|TRBJ2-1|TRBD2|TRBV5-4
CASSITSGTYNEQFF
TGTGCCAGCAGCATCACTAGCGGGACCTACAATGAGCAGTTCTTC
>NA|13|TRBJ1-3|TRBD1|TRBV19
CASGTVLGNTIYF
TGTGCCAGCGGGACAGTCCTCGGAAACACCATATATTTT
>NA|13|TRBJ1-3|NA|TRBV11-3
CASSLRGANTIYF
TGTGCCAGCAGCTTGCGGGGGGCAAACACCATATATTTT
>NA|13|TRBJ1-5|NA|TRBV7-2
CASSFQGNQPQHF
TGTGCCAGCAGCTTCCAGGGGAATCAGCCCCAGCATTTT
>few|15|TRBJ1-3|NA|TRBV6-5
CASSDSEGSGNTIYF
TGTGCCAGCAGTGACTCAGAGGGCTCTGGAAACACCATATATTTT
>NA|15|TRBJ1-4|NA|TRBV6-5
CASSYSGATNEKLFF
TGTGCCAGCAGTTACTCGGGAGCAACTAATGAAAAACTGTTTTTT
>NA|20|TRBJ2-1|NA|TRBV4-2
CASSQEDRGRAGVDYNEQFF
TGTGCCAGCAGCCAAGAAGATCGGGGAAGGGCCGGGGTGGATTACAATGAGCAGTTCTTC
>NA|14|TRBJ2-7|NA|TRBV10-1
CASSDGIGTYEQYF
TGCGCCAGCAGTGACGGGATTGGGACCTACGAGCAGTACTTC
>NA|14|TRBJ1-1|TRBD1|TRBV6-6
CASSFRDRGPEAFF
TGTGCCAGCAGTTTCAGGGACAGGGGTCCTGAAGCTTTCTTT
>NA|15|TRBJ1-3|NA|TRBV9
CASSPRTVLGNTIYF
TGTGCCAGCAGCCCGCGGACAGTATTGGGAAACACCATATATTTT
>NA|15|TRBJ1-6|TRBD1|TRBV4-3
CASSLTGTGHSPLHF
TGCGCCAGCAGCTTAACCGGGACAGGGCATTCACCCCTCCACTTT
>once|15|TRBJ1-3|TRBD1|TRBV10-2
CASSGSGGFGNTIYF
TGCGCCAGCAGTGGATCAGGGGGCTTTGGAAACACCATATATTTT
>NA|17|TRBJ2-1|NA|TRBV11-2
CASSLRDTAVSYNEQFF
TGTGCCAGCAGCTTACGGGACACCGCCGTCTCCTACAATGAGCAGTTCTTC
>NA|12|TRBJ2-7|NA|TRBV7-2
CASSFNVYEQYF
TGTGCCAGCAGCTTTAATGTCTACGAGCAGTACTTC
>NA|12|TRBJ2-7|TRBD1|TRBV7-9
CASSYTGVEQYF
TGTGCCAGCAGTTATACAGGGGTCGAGCAGTACTTC
>NA|14|TRBJ2-3|TRBD2|TRBV6-4
CASSDAGGTDTQYF
TGTGCCAGCAGTGACGCGGGGGGGACAGATACGCAGTATTTT
>NA|14|TRBJ1-5|NA|TRBV7-9
CASSLTGKDQPQHF
TGTGCCAGCAGCTTAACGGGGAAGGATCAGCCCCAGCATTTT
>NA|12|TRBJ1-2|NA|TRBV7-9
CASSGQNYGYTF
TGTGCCAGCAGCGGACAGAACTATGGCTACACCTTC
>NA|11|TRBJ1-1|NA|TRBV23-1
CASAPGVEAFF
TGCGCCAGCGCACCGGGAGTTGAAGCTTTCTTT
>NA|15|TRBJ2-5|NA|TRBV7-2
CASSSWGRGEETQYF
TGTGCCAGCAGCTCCTGGGGCAGGGGAGAAGAGACCCAGTACTTC
>NA|15|TRBJ2-1|TRBD2|TRBV18
CASSPGLAGVDQQFF
TGTGCCAGCTCACCCGGACTAGCGGGAGTAGACCAGCAGTTCTTC
>NA|16|TRBJ2-3|NA|TRBV5-5
CASSLRFTGIADTQYF
TGTGCCAGCAGCTTGAGGTTTACGGGAATCGCAGATACGCAGTATTTT
>NA|16|TRBJ2-1|NA|TRBV5-6
CASSLGDSGVYNEQFF
TGTGCCAGCAGCTTGGGAGATAGCGGCGTCTACAATGAGCAGTTCTTC